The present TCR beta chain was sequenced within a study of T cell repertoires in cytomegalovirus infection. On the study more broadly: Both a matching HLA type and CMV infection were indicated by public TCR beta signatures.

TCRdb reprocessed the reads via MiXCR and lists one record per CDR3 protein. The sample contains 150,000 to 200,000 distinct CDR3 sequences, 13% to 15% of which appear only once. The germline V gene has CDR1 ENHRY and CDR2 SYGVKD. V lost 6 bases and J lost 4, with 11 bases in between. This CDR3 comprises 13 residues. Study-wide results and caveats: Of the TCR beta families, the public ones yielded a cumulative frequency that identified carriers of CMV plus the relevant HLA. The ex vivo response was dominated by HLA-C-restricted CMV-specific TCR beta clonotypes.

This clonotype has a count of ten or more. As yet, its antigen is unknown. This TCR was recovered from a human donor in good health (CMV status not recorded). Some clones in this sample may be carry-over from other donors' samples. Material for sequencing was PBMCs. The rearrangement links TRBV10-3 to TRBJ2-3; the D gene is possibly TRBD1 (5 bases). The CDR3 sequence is CAIRASGSDTQYF. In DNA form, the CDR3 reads TGTGCCATCAGGGCCTCAGGGTCAGATACGCAGTATTTT.